This TCR beta chain was recorded in a study of regulatory T cells in long-lasting Graves disease. The germline V and J ends were trimmed by 6 bases and 9 bases, with 17 bases remaining between them. The CDR3 covers 13 residues. Germline values: CDR1 MDHEN, CDR2 SYDVKM. This clonotype came up many times. Stated time point: persistent/refractory GD, antithyroid drugs over 5 years with positive TRAb. PBMC-extracted RNA yielded the TCR library. Construction of TCR beta libraries relied on iRepertoire HTBI primers and on Arm-PCR targeting CDR3 regions. TCRdb recomputed calls from the multiplex PCR reads with MiXCR, one row per CDR3 protein. This table has some 430,000 distinct CDR3 sequences, roughly 21% appearing once.

The TCR originated in a female donor with Graves disease. This rearrangement joins TRBV28 to TRBJ2-5; D is unresolved. Specimen: peripheral blood mononuclear cells (PBMCs), collected when the disease was refractory, from a patient treated with antithyroid drugs. The CDR3: CASRPPISWAQYF. The CDR3 DNA sequence: TGTGCCAGCAGGCCTCCCATTTCGTGGGCCCAGTACTTC.